Below, 15 T cell receptor beta chains from the same sample are listed, as sequenced in a study of control samples from healthy donors and cancer patients. The table came from immunoSEQ multiplex PCR; TCRdb's copy has only in-frame clones and leaves some out. The sample has over 150,000 clones, approximately 92% seen once; the top ten hold around 1.4%. Input material: blood. The receptors derive from a man aged 30-40 years in good health.

The genes are TRBV30 and TRBJ2-2; D gene unclear. Per the germline V gene, CDR1 is GTSNPN and CDR2 is SVGIG (reference sequence). The CDR3 consists of 11 residues. V was pared by 3 bases and J by 5 bases, with 4 bases between. The CDR3 spells CAWSSTGELFF. CDR3 DNA: TGTGCCTGGAGCTCGACCGGGGAGCTGTTTTTT. Drawing the rest from reference TRBV30 and TRBJ2-2, the complete variable domain is SQTIHQWPATLVQPVGSPLSLECTVEGTSNPNLYWYRQAAGRGLQLLFYSVGIGQISSEVPQNLSASRPQDRQFILSSKKLLLSDSGFYLCAWSSTGELFFGEGSRLTVL.

A word on this clone: Its ends do not fully match the called genes, so a read error is possible. The V call is TRBV13, the J call TRBJ2-7, with 11 bases lining up with TRBD2. The CDR3 extends over 15 amino acids. Germline lookup yields CDR1 PRHDT and CDR2 FYEKMQ (reference sequence). The CDR3 spells CASSVGLAGGYEQYF. CDR3 coding DNA: TGTGCCAGCAGCGTAGGACTAGCGGGTGGCTACGAGCAGTACTTC.

The chain carries TRBV4-2 and TRBJ2-7; TRBD1 matches 7 bases. The V and J ends lost 4 bases and 0 bases, in that order; junction bases with no gene match: 6. The CDR3 is made up of 15 amino acids. The germline V gene has CDR1 LGHNA and CDR2 YNFKEQ. The CDR3 coding sequence is TGTGCCAGCAGCCTTGGGACAGCGACCTCCTACGAGCAGTACTTC. As protein: CASSLGTATSYEQYF.

The rearrangement joins TRBV2 to TRBJ1-1; TRBD1 matches at 7 bases. CDR1 and CDR2 from the germline V gene are SNHLY and FYNNEI. This CDR3 has 14 amino acids. The ends lost 2 bases at V and 3 bases at J; junction bases unmatched: 3. The CDR3 DNA sequence: TGTGCCAGCAGTGAACAGGGGGTAGACACTGAAGCTTTCTTT. Protein: CASSEQGVDTEAFF.

The rearrangement links TRBV6-6 to TRBJ1-3; no clear D. Germline V gives CDR1 MNHNY, CDR2 SVGAGI (reference sequence). CDR3 length: 15 residues. Between the trimmed V and J ends, which lost 0 bases and 0 bases, there was a span of 6 bases. As DNA, the CDR3 is TGTGCCAGCAGTTACTCCGCAGCCTCTGGAAACACCATATATTTT. Translating gives CASSYSAASGNTIYF.

The rearrangement links TRBV3-1 (or the pseudogene TRBV3-2) to TRBJ1-2; perhaps TRBD1 as D (5 bases). Per germline, CDR1 LGHDT and CDR2 YNNKEL (reference sequence). The CDR3 loop spans 14 amino acids. Trimming removed 1 base at V and 4 bases at J, with 10 bases between. As DNA, the CDR3 is TGTGCCAGCAGCCAAGGGCAGGGAATCTATGGCTACACCTTC. Protein product: CASSQGQGIYGYTF.

The J gene is TRBJ2-3, the V gene TRBV10-1; TRBD2 aligns across 11 bases. The germline gives CDR1 WNHNN, CDR2 SYGVQD (reference sequence). With 0 bases clipped from V and 5 bases from J, the junction kept 4 bases outside the gene matches. CDR3 size: 16 residues. The CDR3: CASSESLAGGQDTQYF. Here the CDR3 DNA reads TGCGCCAGCAGTGAGTCGTTAGCGGGGGGGCAAGATACGCAGTATTTT.

The chain has TRBV3-1 (or the pseudogene TRBV3-2) and TRBJ2-7; TRBD2 might be the D (5 bases). Trimming took off 2 bases at V and 4 bases at J, with 12 bases between the two ends. From germline, CDR1 is LGHDT and CDR2 YNNKEL (reference sequence). CDR3 length: 14 amino acids. The CDR3 nucleotides are TGTGCCAGCAGCCAACCCCCCCGGGATTACGAGCAGTACTTC. Encoded protein: CASSQPPRDYEQYF.

This clone was picked up one time. V gene TRBV4-3 combines with J gene TRBJ1-2; D unresolved. CDR1 is LGHNA, CDR2 YSLEER, per germline. Trimming stripped 0 bases from V and 2 bases from J, with 10 bases between. The CDR3 length is 15 residues. This CDR3 is CASSQEFRGNYGYTF. CDR3 coding DNA: TGCGCCAGCAGCCAAGAATTCCGGGGAAACTATGGCTACACCTTC.

J is TRBJ2-7 and V is TRBV5-1, with 10 bases identical to TRBD1. CDR1 is SGHRS, CDR2 YFSETQ, per germline. This CDR3 is 15 amino acids long. V was clipped by 8 bases and J by 0 bases; unmatched bases: 8. In DNA, the CDR3 is TGCGCCAGTACAGCGGGGACAGGGGTCTCCTACGAGCAGTACTTC. This codes for CASTAGTGVSYEQYF.

The chain combines TRBV30 with TRBJ1-5; D remains ambiguous. The CDR3 covers 13 residues. V lost 0 bases to trimming and J lost 4 bases, with 7 bases between them. CDR1 GTSNPN and CDR2 SVGIG come from the germline V gene (reference sequence). CDR3 residues: CAWSVRDNQPQHF. The CDR3 nucleotides are TGTGCCTGGAGTGTACGGGATAATCAGCCCCAGCATTTT.

The table lists this clone with a count of one. The chain links TRBV28 to TRBJ2-5; 9 bases are a match to TRBD1. Germline V CDR1 and CDR2: MDHEN, SYDVKM. Trimming removed 6 bases from V and 5 bases from J; junction bases left unmatched: 10. The CDR3 contains 15 residues. CDR3 nucleotides: TGTGCCAGCAGGCTCGCGGGGACAGGGAAGGAGACCCAGTACTTC. Amino acid sequence: CASRLAGTGKETQYF.

The rearrangement joins TRBV12-3 or TRBV12-4 to TRBJ1-5; D is undetermined. This CDR3 spans 13 amino acids. The V gene lost 3 bases and the J gene lost 4 bases, with 7 bases spanning the gap. CDR3 sequence reads: CASSFTANQPQHF. DNA for the CDR3: TGTGCCAGCAGTTTTACGGCAAATCAGCCCCAGCATTTT.

The chain combines TRBV18 with TRBJ1-1; D is unresolved. This CDR3 contains 13 residues. Germline CDR1 is KGHSH and CDR2 is LQKENI. Trimming left V 0 bases short and J 3 bases short, with 5 bases between. Here the CDR3 DNA reads TGTGCCAGCTCACCACCGGAGTACACTGAAGCTTTCTTT. Translating it yields CASSPPEYTEAFF. Variable domain in full (rest from reference TRBV18 and TRBJ1-1): NAGVMQNPRHLVRRRGQEARLRCSPMKGHSHVYWYRQLPEEGLKFMVYLQKENIIDESGMPKERFSAEFPKEGPSILRIQQVVRGDSAAYFCASSPPEYTEAFFGQGTRLTVV.

V and J are TRBV10-3 and TRBJ2-1; D uncertain. With 8 bases removed from V and 9 bases from J, the gap between germline ends came to 11 bases. From germline, CDR1 is ENHRY and CDR2 SYGVKD. The CDR3 runs to 11 residues. The CDR3 reads CAIGLIGEQFF. The CDR3 DNA follows: TGTGCCATCGGGTTAATTGGTGAGCAGTTCTTC.